This is a list of T cell receptor beta chains from one sample in a study of blood T cell repertoires in COVID-19. The protocol was immunoSEQ multiplex PCR, while the TCRdb copy is restricted to in-frame clones and leaves out a portion. Here the sample spans under 250,000 clones, around nine tenths being singletons. Source material: peripheral blood. The receptors derive from a man aged 25-45 years with COVID-19, enrolled during active disease. Both conserved end residues are part of each CDR3. Not every row has a clone size; where given, it reads once, few, many or a size class.

>TRBV18|TRBJ2-5|-
CASSPLRVQETQYF
>TRBV5-6|TRBJ2-5|-
CASSISGGALETQYF
>TRBV11-3|TRBJ2-3|-
CASSYGTSGEDTQYF
>TRBV29-1|TRBJ2-3|-
CSAVWGADTQYF
>TRBV9|TRBJ2-7|-
CASSVGPGATNANEQYF
>TRBV6-1|TRBJ1-2|-
CASSDLASGYTF
>TRBV29-1|TRBJ1-5|-
CSARTGGNQPQHF
>TRBV5-4|TRBJ2-7|-
CASSLATGQYEQYF
>TRBV7-9|TRBJ1-1|-
CASSPQNTEAFF
>TRBV4-1|TRBJ1-2|-
CASSHKTGDYGYTF
>TRBV19|TRBJ2-4|-
CASSIEWRAPKNIQYF
>TRBV6-1|TRBJ2-3|-
CASSVTSGGAGDTQYF
>TRBV3-1/TRBV3-2|TRBJ1-6|-
CASSLDRGGNSPLHF
>TRBV3-1/TRBV3-2|TRBJ2-2|-
CASSQVSSGGPYTGELFF
>TRBV5-1|TRBJ1-2|-
CASSLGTGNGYTF
>TRBV30|TRBJ1-2|-
CAWSIQGDGYTF
>TRBV2|TRBJ1-3|-
CASSGQGNTIYF
>TRBV11-2|TRBJ1-4|few
CASRRTRGEKLFF
>TRBV19|TRBJ1-1|-
CASSMVGEATEAFF
>TRBV7-9|TRBJ2-5|-
CASSLSTTPETQYF
>TRBV19|TRBJ2-2|-
CASSIGLGQGGTGELFF
>TRBV6-2/TRBV6-3|TRBJ2-5|-
CASSSHRLAGKETQYF
>TRBV29-1|TRBJ2-2|-
CSVVYATGELFF
>TRBV11-1|TRBJ2-7|-
CASSLLPGSYEQYF
>TRBV3-1/TRBV3-2|TRBJ1-1|-
CASSQDTANTEAFF
>TRBV11-3|TRBJ1-6|once
CASSRSLGQTLHF
>TRBV11-2|TRBJ2-5|-
CASSLVGQRQETQYF
>TRBV5-1|TRBJ1-1|-
CASSRDRGAVGEAFF
>TRBV3-1/TRBV3-2|TRBJ1-1|-
CASSQVQGLGEAFF
>TRBV10-3|TRBJ2-1|-
CAISDEGEYNEQFF
>TRBV5-4|TRBJ2-7|-
CASSSPTSLHEQYF
>TRBV10-3|TRBJ2-1|-
CAIKPLAGGPNEQFF
>TRBV3-1/TRBV3-2|TRBJ2-7|-
CASRRTGVYEQYF
>TRBV19|TRBJ1-2|-
CARNGGTYGYTF
>TRBV28|TRBJ1-2|-
CASSYIGGGQNYGYTF
>TRBV7-9|TRBJ2-6|-
CASSYGTGLNSGANVLTF
>TRBV10-3|TRBJ1-2|few
CAIVGGQGDGYTF
>TRBV25-1|TRBJ1-1|-
CASSATDRASTEAFF
>TRBV27|TRBJ2-5|-
CASKTGLNQETQYF